The 27 T cell receptor beta chains listed next were all sequenced from one sample in a study of CD8+CD57+ T cells in acquired aplastic anemia. Investigators profiled TCR beta VDJ and CDR3 from genomic DNA template. One entry per CDR3 protein results from TCRdb running MiXCR on the reads. The sample contains about 400,000 distinct CDR3 sequences, under 80% of which appear only once. Material: sorted CD4+, CD8+, or CD8+CD57+ T cells (not recorded which) from PBMCs. The receptors come from a human donor in good health, serving as a control.

This clonotype came up once. V usage is TRBV5-4 and J usage is TRBJ2-2; TRBD2 agrees at 8 bases. The germline V gene encodes CDR1 SGHNT and CDR2 YYREEE (reference sequence). The CDR3 has 19 residues. V trimming: 5 bases; J trimming: 1 base; junction bases outside the gene matches: 16. CDR3 in DNA: TGTGCCAGCAGACCCATTCTCGGGCTAGCGGGCGTGAACACCGGGGAGCTGTTTTTT. Protein sequence: CASRPILGLAGVNTGELFF.

This clonotype was detected ten times or more. The genes are TRBV19 and TRBJ1-6, with 9 bases that match TRBD1. The ends lost 4 bases at V and 4 bases at J; junction bases unmatched: 8. The CDR3 covers 17 residues. The germline V gene has CDR1 LNHDA and CDR2 SQIVND (reference sequence). CDR3: CASSRQQGAQYNSPLHF. CDR3 nucleotide sequence: TGTGCCAGTAGTAGGCAACAGGGGGCTCAATATAATTCACCCCTCCACTTT.

The chain uses TRBV20-1 and TRBJ2-7, with D unclear. The CDR3 spans 12 residues. Per the germline V gene, CDR1 is DFQATT and CDR2 is SNEGSKA (reference sequence). The chain's CDR3 is CSAQEKSYEKYF. The DNA for the CDR3 is TGCAGCGCCCAAGAGAAGTCTTACGAAAAGTACTTC.

The chain is built from TRBV7-2 and TRBJ2-7; D might be TRBD1 (5 bases). The germline V and J ends were trimmed by 4 bases and 6 bases, with 19 bases remaining between them. Germline V gives CDR1 SGHTA, CDR2 FQGNSA. The CDR3 totals 15 residues. The CDR3 region is CASSWAGGTQGEQYF. The CDR3 coding sequence is TGTGCCAGCAGCTGGGCCGGCGGTACGCAGGGCGAGCAGTACTTC. Supplemented by reference TRBV7-2 and TRBJ2-7, the full variable domain reads GAGVSQSPSNKVTEKGKDVELRCDPISGHTALYWYRQSLGQGLEFLIYFQGNSAPDKSGLPSDRFSAERTGGSVSTLTIQRTQQEDSAVYLCASSWAGGTQGEQYFGPGTRLTVT.

Concerning this clonotype: Given the absence of the conserved phenylalanine or tryptophan at the CDR3 end, a read error is likely. This chain uses TRBV7-9 with TRBJ1-4; D may be TRBD1 (5 bases). The CDR3 runs 13 residues. From germline, CDR1 is SEHNR and CDR2 FQNEAQ (reference sequence). Trimming took off 5 bases at V and 14 bases at J, with 18 bases between the two ends. DNA for the CDR3: TGTGCCAGCAGCGTGCGGGTTGGGGCAAAGCTGTTTTGT. Encoded protein: CASSVRVGAKLFC.

The chain employs TRBV5-1 and TRBJ1-1; the D gene is possibly TRBD1 (6 bases). CDR3 length equals 15 residues. V shed 7 bases and J shed 2 bases, with 18 bases lying between them. CDR1 and CDR2 (germline): SGHRS, YFSETQ. DNA of the CDR3: TGCGCCAGCCAGGACAGTAGGGACTCTAACACTGAAGCTTTCTTT. Its translation is CASQDSRDSNTEAFF.

Of note for this clonotype: The junction departs from the called germline gene at one end, perhaps through a read error. V is TRBV10-3 and J is TRBJ2-3, with 9 positions matching TRBD1. CDR1 is ENHRY and CDR2 is SYGVKD in the germline V gene. CDR3 length equals 16 residues. CDR3 in DNA: TGCGCCATCAGTGAAACAGGGGGCAGTGGGACAGATACGCAGTATTTT. Translation: CAISETGGSGTDTQYF.

The genes are TRBV12-3 or TRBV12-4 and TRBJ2-7; no firm D call. Trimming took off 10 bases at V and 1 base at J, with 17 bases between the two ends. The CDR3 sequence is 14 residues long. The CDR3 sequence: CATTTGPPSYEQYF. The CDR3 DNA follows: TGTGCCACCACCACGGGCCCGCCTTCCTACGAGCAGTACTTC.

DNA of the CDR3: TGTGCCAGCAGCCTAGACTCAGCGGGGTATGGCTACACCTTC. This codes for CASSLDSAGYGYTF. This chain connects TRBV5-8 to TRBJ1-2; D is undetermined. CDR3 length equals 14 residues. Germline V gene sequence: CDR1 SGHTS, CDR2 YDEGEE. V dropped 4 bases and J dropped 5 bases, with 15 bases sitting between them.

The genes are TRBV5-5 and TRBJ2-2, with D possibly TRBD1 on 6 matching bases. Deletions cut 3 bases from V and 4 bases from J, with 13 bases between. In germline, CDR1 is SGHKS, CDR2 YYEKEE (reference sequence). This CDR3 has 15 residues. The CDR3 protein is CASSSSTGITGELFF. The DNA for the CDR3 is TGTGCCAGCAGCTCCTCGACAGGTATCACCGGGGAGCTGTTTTTT.

Comment on this clonotype: A read error is likely, as this CDR3 ends without the conserved phenylalanine or tryptophan. The V gene is TRBV7-4, the J gene TRBJ2-7; D unclear. Germline V gives CDR1 SGHVT, CDR2 SQSDAQ. With 6 bases removed from V and 9 bases from J, the gap between germline ends came to 24 bases. This CDR3 is built from 15 residues. In DNA form, the CDR3 reads TGTGCCAGCAGTCTGGGTCAGCCAAACGGATACACGCAGTACTCC. It encodes CASSLGQPNGYTQYS.

The chain links TRBV14 to TRBJ2-1; D is tentatively TRBD1 or TRBD2 (5 bases each). The germline V gene has CDR1 SGHDN and CDR2 FVKESK. This CDR3 has 15 residues. V was clipped by 4 bases and J by 14 bases, with 24 bases between them. CDR3 residues: CASSLGRAGGREKFF. The DNA for the CDR3 is TGTGCCAGCAGCCTGGGGCGGGCAGGCGGCCGAGAGAAGTTCTTC.

Note on this clonotype: This may be a read error, as it is one base from a much larger clone. The V call is TRBV6-4, the J call TRBJ1-3, with D possibly being TRBD1 (5 bases). Germline V gene data show CDR1 as MRHNA and CDR2 as SNTAGT. The CDR3 sequence is 16 residues long. The DNA of the CDR3 is TGTGCCAGCAGTTACTCGGGGCGAATCCCTGGAAACACCATATATTTT. Translating it yields CASSYSGRIPGNTIYF.

The chain couples TRBV5-1 to TRBJ2-7; maybe TRBD2 (7 bases). The germline V gene encodes CDR1 SGHRS and CDR2 YFSETQ. Deletions cut 0 bases from V and 6 bases from J, with 13 bases between. This CDR3 spans 14 amino acids. CDR3 nucleotides: TGCGCCAGCAGCTTGGCCGGGGGGCCAGGCGAGCAGTACTTC. It translates to CASSLAGGPGEQYF.

The CDR3: CASSADAGGTDTLHF. CDR3 coding DNA: TGTGCCAGCAGCGCAGATGCGGGGGGCACAGATACGCTCCACTTT. This chain connects TRBV9 to TRBJ1-6, with D perhaps matching TRBD1 (6 bases). Germline V gene sequence: CDR1 SGDLS, CDR2 YYNGEE. V dropped 3 bases and J dropped 16 bases, with 23 bases sitting between them. This CDR3 spans 15 amino acids. Full variable domain (rest looked up from reference TRBV9 and TRBJ1-6): DSGVTQTPKHLITATGQRVTLRCSPRSGDLSVYWYQQSLDQGLQFLIQYYNGEERAKGNILERFSAQQFPDLHSELNLSSLELGDSALYFCASSADAGGTDTLHFGNGTRLTVT.

This clonotype appeared once. The junction differs from germline at one of its ends, possibly a read error. The chain couples TRBV5-8 to TRBJ2-1; TRBD1 is a possible D gene (6 bases). Germline CDR1 and CDR2: SGHTS and YDEGEE. This CDR3 has 14 amino acids. The CDR3 reads CASKADSSNNEQFF. The CDR3 DNA sequence: TGTGCCAGCAAAGCGGACAGCTCCAACAATGAGCAGTTCTTC.

To note about this clonotype: Likely a read error: the CDR3 ends without its conserved phenylalanine or tryptophan. No DNA is shown, since the ends of the CDR3 on it are uncertain; the CDR3 is the one TCRdb lists. This sequence joins TRBV2 and TRBJ2-3; TRBD1, the table's D call, was not compared with the DNA. The CDR3 has 15 amino acids, counting both end residues. Germline CDR1 SNHLY, CDR2 FYNNEI. The CDR3 protein is CASGLDRVFQPQQFG.

The V and J genes are TRBV19 and TRBJ2-4; TRBD1 or TRBD2 may be the D gene (5 bases each). The V gene lost 4 bases and the J gene lost 13 bases, with 14 bases spanning the gap. CDR3 length: 12 amino acids. CDR1 and CDR2 from the germline V gene are LNHDA and SQIVND (reference sequence). CDR3 bases: TGTGCCAGTAGTAGAGGGGAGTGCAAGCAGTACTTC. Translated: CASSRGECKQYF.

A few counts support this clonotype. The chain couples TRBV2 to TRBJ2-1; TRBD1 matches 9 bases. Germline V gene sequence: CDR1 SNHLY, CDR2 FYNNEI. CDR3 length equals 14 residues. The V and J ends lost 8 bases and 7 bases, in that order; junction bases with no gene match: 9. The DNA for the CDR3 is TGTGCCAGCCGGAAACAGGGGGCGAGTAATGAGCAGTTCTTC. It translates to CASRKQGASNEQFF.

This clonotype was seen only a few times. The J gene is TRBJ1-1, the V gene TRBV6-2 or TRBV6-3; D may be TRBD1 (5 bases). Germline V CDR1 and CDR2: MNHEY, SVGEGT. The germline V and J ends were trimmed by 4 bases and 3 bases, with 18 bases remaining between them. The CDR3 extends over 16 amino acids. CDR3 sequence: CASSLRGPIPDTEAFF. The CDR3, as DNA: TGTGCCAGCAGTTTACGGGGCCCAATACCCGACACTGAAGCTTTCTTT.

This clonotype was counted ten times or more. This chain uses TRBV24-1 with TRBJ2-7, with 8 nucleotides matching TRBD1. After removal of 3 bases from V and 3 bases from J, the junction contained 12 bases not matched to a gene. Germline V lookup: CDR1 KGHDR, CDR2 SFDVKD. The CDR3 has 17 amino acids. The CDR3 here is CATSDRPPGGPDYEQYF. CDR3 nucleotides: TGTGCCACCAGTGATCGTCCTCCAGGGGGCCCCGACTACGAGCAGTACTTC.

In its sample, this clonotype was seen a few times. The chain employs TRBV5-1 and TRBJ2-6; the D gene is possibly TRBD1 (5 bases). This CDR3 has 16 residues. With 1 base removed from V and 2 bases from J, the gap between germline ends came to 10 bases. The germline gives CDR1 SGHRS, CDR2 YFSETQ. The CDR3 DNA reads as TGCGCCAGCAGCTTGAGGGTGGACACTGGGGCCAACGTCCTGACTTTC. This encodes CASSLRVDTGANVLTF.

V gene TRBV20-1 combines with J gene TRBJ2-7, with D maybe TRBD1 (6 bases). The V gene lost 6 bases and the J gene lost 0 bases, with 15 bases spanning the gap. The CDR3 is made up of 14 amino acids. Germline values: CDR1 DFQATT, CDR2 SNEGSKA (reference sequence). DNA for the CDR3: TGCAGTGCGATCGACAGGTTGAGCTCCTACGAGCAGTACTTC. Encoded protein: CSAIDRLSSYEQYF.

This clonotype was counted at least ten times. This sequence joins TRBV7-3 and TRBJ2-7; no firm D call. The CDR3 is made up of 14 amino acids. V was shortened by 5 bases and J by 5 bases, with 16 bases between the two germline ends. The V gene's germline CDR1 is SGHTA and CDR2 FQGTGA. The CDR3 spells CASSVPLGGDEQYF. The CDR3 DNA reads as TGTGCCAGCAGCGTCCCGTTGGGTGGCGACGAGCAGTACTTC. The full variable domain, rest sourced from reference TRBV7-3 and TRBJ2-7, is GAGVSQTPSNKVTEKGKYVELRCDPISGHTALYWYRQSLGQGPEFLIYFQGTGAADDSGLPNDRFFAVRPEGSVSTLKIQRTERGDSAVYLCASSVPLGGDEQYFGPGTRLTVT.

With regard to this clonotype: A clone one base away is much larger, so this may be a read error. V is TRBV12-3 or TRBV12-4 and J is TRBJ2-3, with a weak D call TRBD1 (6 bases). CDR3 length: 16 amino acids. The V end was cut by 1 base, the J end by 1 base, with 12 bases between. CDR3 DNA sequence: TGTGCCAGCAGTTTAGTAAGGGCAGGGGGCACAGATACGCAGTATTTT. This translates into CASSLVRAGGTDTQYF.

The CDR3 sequence: CSARSGTYEHYEQYF. DNA for the CDR3: TGCAGTGCTAGGAGTGGGACCTACGAGCACTACGAGCAGTACTTC. The chain carries TRBV20-1 and TRBJ2-7; perhaps D is TRBD1 or TRBD2 (5 bases each). CDR1 is DFQATT and CDR2 is SNEGSKA in the germline V gene (reference sequence). CDR3 length equals 15 residues. V was trimmed by 3 bases and J by 3 bases, leaving 18 bases between them.

Comment on this clonotype: Germline is not matched at one junction end, which may reflect a read error. The chain is built from TRBV12-3 or TRBV12-4 and TRBJ1-1; D gene unclear. The CDR3 loop spans 16 amino acids. CDR3 in amino acids: CAISLWDGVLNTEAFF. CDR3 coding DNA: TGTGCCATCAGTTTGTGGGATGGGGTACTGAACACTGAAGCTTTCTTT.